This T cell receptor beta chain was identified in a study of cytomegalovirus exposure and HLA in healthy donors. Study-level points and caveats: Most of the TCR beta V segments (in an earlier analysis) were productive either about 90% or about 30% of the time.

The ends were cut back, 4 bases at V and 5 bases at J, with 14 bases in the middle. CDR1 is SGHDN and CDR2 is FVKESK in the germline V gene. CDR3 size: 14 residues. As regards this clone: Its antigen is as yet unknown.

The PCR used 60 Vbeta and 13 Jbeta primers. Sequencing was performed with immunoSEQ multiplex PCR; in TCRdb, only in-frame clones are kept and a portion is missing. There are 85,000 to 110,000 clones in the sample; roughly 77% occur only once, and 9% to 12% lies in the top ten. The sequence came from a woman aged 18-29 years in good health and CMV-seropositive. The specimen was PBMCs. The J gene is TRBJ1-2, the V gene TRBV14; D unresolved. The CDR3 is CASSPRGWRYGYTF. The CDR3 coding sequence is TGTGCCAGCAGCCCACGGGGTTGGCGGTATGGCTACACCTTC. Filled out from reference TRBV14 and TRBJ1-2, the complete variable domain reads EAGVTQFPSHSVIEKGQTVTLRCDPISGHDNLYWYRRVMGKEIKFLLHFVKESKQDESGMPNNRFLAERTGGTYSTLKVQPAELEDSGVYFCASSPRGWRYGYTFGSGTRLTVV.